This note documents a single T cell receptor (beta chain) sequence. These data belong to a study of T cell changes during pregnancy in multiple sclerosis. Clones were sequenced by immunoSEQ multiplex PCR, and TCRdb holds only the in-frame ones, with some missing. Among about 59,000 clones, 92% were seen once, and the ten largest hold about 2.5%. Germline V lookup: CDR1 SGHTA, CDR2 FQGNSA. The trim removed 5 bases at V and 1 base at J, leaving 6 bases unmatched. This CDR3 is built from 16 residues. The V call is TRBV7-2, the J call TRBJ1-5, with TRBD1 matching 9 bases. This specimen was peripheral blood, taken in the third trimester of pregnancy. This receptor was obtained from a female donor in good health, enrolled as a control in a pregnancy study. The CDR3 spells CASSPGTGYSNQPQHF. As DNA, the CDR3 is TGTGCCAGCAGCCCAGGGACAGGGTACAGCAATCAGCCCCAGCATTTT.